The text below deals with one T cell receptor (beta chain). What it recognizes is unknown. The data originate from a study of T-cell reconstitution after alpha-beta-depleted transplantation in children. Points from the study as a whole: The study reportedly traced alpha-beta T cells about two months after transplant to several hundred expanded graft clones. At one year after transplant, newly produced T cells mostly accounted for T-cell counts and diversity. Some patients' high day-60 TCRbeta diversity was traced to surviving recipient T cells and thymic progenitors.

Unique molecular identifiers were incorporated when the TCRbeta library was constructed. TCRdb re-called the PCR reads with MiXCR, one entry per CDR3 protein. The data hold about 510,000 distinct CDR3 sequences, with roughly 11% observed a single time. V lost 4 bases, J lost 1 base, and 11 bases stayed unmatched. Germline CDR1 and CDR2: MDHEN and SYDVKM. The CDR3 has 17 residues. This chain joins TRBV28 and TRBJ1-2, with 8 bases aligning to TRBD1. This TCR was recovered from a female patient aged 2-15 years who had a stem cell transplant for aplastic anemia, so the T cells may come from the graft donor. This specimen consisted of PBMCs, mostly from graft donor cells, obtained 180 days after TCRalphabeta/CD19-depleted stem cell transplant. The CDR3: CASSSGTGRGFNYGYTF. CDR3 in DNA: TGTGCCAGCAGTTCCGGGACAGGTCGAGGGTTTAACTATGGCTACACCTTC.